This T cell receptor beta chain was sequenced for a study of shared clonotypes between healthy human individuals. On the study more broadly: Three plates were used per donor for CD4 naive, three for CD4 memory, two for CD8 naive and one for CD8 memory. Study-level points and caveats: A handful of donors shared approximately 5% of their naive CD4 clonotypes. What limited the represented genetic and exposure-history diversity was the small number of donors.

Positive CCR7 selection of CD45RO-negative cells yielded the naive CD8 cells, and terminally differentiated effector memory CD45RA+ cells were excluded. TCRdb's copy holds only in-frame clones and misses some; the assay was immunoSEQ multiplex PCR. The data contain some 2 million clones, about 94% of them singletons. V was shortened by 2 bases and J by 2 bases, with 4 bases between the two germline ends. The germline CDR1 and CDR2 sequences are SNHLY and FYNNEI. CDR3 length: 12 amino acids. About this clone itself: Its antigen is not known.

The sequence came from a man younger than 35 in good health. The V call is TRBV2, the J call TRBJ2-7, with D unresolved. The specimen sequenced was naive CD8+ T cells sorted from blood. CDR3 residues: CASSEPAYEQYF. CDR3 sequence (DNA): TGTGCCAGCAGTGAACCCGCCTACGAGCAGTACTTC.